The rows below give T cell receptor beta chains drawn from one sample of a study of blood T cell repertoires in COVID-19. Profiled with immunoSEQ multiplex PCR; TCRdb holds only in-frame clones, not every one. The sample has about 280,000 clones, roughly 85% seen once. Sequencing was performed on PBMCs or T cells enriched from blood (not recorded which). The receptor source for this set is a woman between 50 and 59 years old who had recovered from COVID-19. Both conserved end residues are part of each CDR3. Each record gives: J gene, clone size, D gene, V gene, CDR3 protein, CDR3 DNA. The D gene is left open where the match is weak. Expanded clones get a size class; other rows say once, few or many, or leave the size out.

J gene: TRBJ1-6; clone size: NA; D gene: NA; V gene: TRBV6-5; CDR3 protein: CASSRDILNSPLHF; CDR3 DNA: TGTGCCAGTAGCCGGGACATACTAAATTCACCCCTCCACTTT
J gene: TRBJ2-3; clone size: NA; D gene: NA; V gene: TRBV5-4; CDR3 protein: CASSFHTGLNTQYF; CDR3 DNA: TGTGCCAGCAGCTTCCATACGGGACTCAATACGCAGTATTTT
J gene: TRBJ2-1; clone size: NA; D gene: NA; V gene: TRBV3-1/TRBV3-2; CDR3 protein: CASSLDFSSYNEQFF; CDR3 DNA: TGTGCCAGCAGCCTGGACTTTAGCTCCTACAATGAGCAGTTCTTC
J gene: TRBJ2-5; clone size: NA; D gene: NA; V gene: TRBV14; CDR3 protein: CASSQYRETQYF; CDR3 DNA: TGTGCCAGCAGCCAATATCGAGAGACCCAGTACTTC
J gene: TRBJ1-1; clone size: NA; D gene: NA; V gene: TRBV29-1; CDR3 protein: CSVRDSNTEAFF; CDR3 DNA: TGCAGCGTTCGGGACTCGAACACTGAAGCTTTCTTT
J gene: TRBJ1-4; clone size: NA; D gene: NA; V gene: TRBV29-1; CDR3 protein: CSVALTEKLFF; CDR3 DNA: TGCAGCGTTGCTCTAACTGAAAAACTGTTTTTT
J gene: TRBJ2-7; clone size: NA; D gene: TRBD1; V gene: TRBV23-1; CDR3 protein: CASSRDSSYEQYF; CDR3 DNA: TGCGCCAGCAGCCGGGACAGCTCCTACGAGCAGTACTTC
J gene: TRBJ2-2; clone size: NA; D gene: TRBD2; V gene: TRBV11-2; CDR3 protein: CASSPGLAENTGELFF; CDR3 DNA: TGTGCCAGCAGCCCGGGACTAGCGGAAAACACCGGGGAGCTGTTTTTT
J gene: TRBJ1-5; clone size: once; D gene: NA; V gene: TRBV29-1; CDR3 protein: CSVGKGGRDQPQHF; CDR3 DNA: TGCAGCGTTGGGAAGGGTGGCAGGGATCAGCCCCAGCATTTT
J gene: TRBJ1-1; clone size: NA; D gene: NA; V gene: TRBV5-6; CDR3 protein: CASSLSWGVRQAFF; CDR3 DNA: TGTGCCAGCAGCTTGTCTTGGGGGGTGCGCCAAGCTTTCTTT
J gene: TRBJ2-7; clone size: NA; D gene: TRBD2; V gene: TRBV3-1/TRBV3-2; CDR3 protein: CASSQRPLGGFEQYF; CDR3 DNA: TGTGCCAGCAGCCAAAGGCCCCTGGGAGGGTTCGAGCAGTACTTC
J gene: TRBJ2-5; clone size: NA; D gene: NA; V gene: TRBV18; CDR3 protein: CASSPGVQETQYF; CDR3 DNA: TGTGCCAGCTCTCCCGGGGTCCAAGAGACCCAGTACTTC
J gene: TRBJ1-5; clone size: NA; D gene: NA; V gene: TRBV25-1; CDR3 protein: CASSEFVAGQPQHF; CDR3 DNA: TGTGCCAGCAGTGAATTCGTCGCGGGTCAGCCCCAGCATTTT
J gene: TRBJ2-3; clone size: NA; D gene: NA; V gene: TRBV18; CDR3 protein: CASSPLQWTETDTQYF; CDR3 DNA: TGTGCCAGCTCACCACTTCAATGGACAGAGACAGATACGCAGTATTTT
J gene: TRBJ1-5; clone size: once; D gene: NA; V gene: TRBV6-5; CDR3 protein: CASSITGGPNQPQHF; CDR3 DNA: TGTGCCAGCAGTATCACGGGGGGGCCTAATCAGCCCCAGCATTTT
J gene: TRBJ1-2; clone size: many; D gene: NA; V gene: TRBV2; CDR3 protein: CAIEPVDRNDGYTF; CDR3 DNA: TGTGCCATCGAACCCGTCGACAGAAACGATGGCTACACCTTC
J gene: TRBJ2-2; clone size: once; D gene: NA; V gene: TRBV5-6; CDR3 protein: CASSALQMNTGELFF; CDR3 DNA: TGTGCCAGCAGCGCCTTACAGATGAACACCGGGGAGCTGTTTTTT
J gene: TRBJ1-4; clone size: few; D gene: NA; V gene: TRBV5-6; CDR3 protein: CASSLPPGQTANEKLFF; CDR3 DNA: TGTGCCAGCAGCTTGCCCCCGGGACAAACGGCTAATGAAAAACTGTTTTTT
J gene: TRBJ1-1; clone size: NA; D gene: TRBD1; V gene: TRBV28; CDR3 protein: CASSLPTGVGTEAFF; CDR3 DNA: TGTGCCAGCAGTTTACCTACAGGGGTGGGCACTGAAGCTTTCTTT
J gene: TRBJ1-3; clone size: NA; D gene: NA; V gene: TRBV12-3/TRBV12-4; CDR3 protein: CASSWGAGNTIYF; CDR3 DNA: TGTGCCAGCAGTTGGGGGGCTGGAAACACCATATATTTT
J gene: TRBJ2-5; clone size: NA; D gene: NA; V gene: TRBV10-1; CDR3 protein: CASRRNMQETQYF; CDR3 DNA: TGCGCCAGCAGGCGGAATATGCAAGAGACCCAGTACTTC
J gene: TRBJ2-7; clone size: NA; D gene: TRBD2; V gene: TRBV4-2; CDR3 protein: CASSHSGEISYEQYF; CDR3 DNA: TGTGCCAGCAGCCATAGCGGGGAAATCTCCTACGAGCAGTACTTC
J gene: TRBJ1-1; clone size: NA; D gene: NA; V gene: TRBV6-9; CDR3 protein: CASSYVRGGTEAFF; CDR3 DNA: TGTGCCAGCAGTTACGTGAGGGGAGGCACTGAAGCTTTCTTT
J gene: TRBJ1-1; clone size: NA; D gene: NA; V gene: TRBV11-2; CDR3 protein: CASSFSMNTEAFF; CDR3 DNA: TGTGCCAGCAGCTTTTCCATGAACACTGAAGCTTTCTTT
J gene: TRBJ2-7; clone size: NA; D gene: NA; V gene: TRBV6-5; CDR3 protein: CASSNGGLRSYEQYF; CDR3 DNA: TGTGCCAGCAGTAACGGGGGACTTAGGTCCTACGAGCAGTACTTC
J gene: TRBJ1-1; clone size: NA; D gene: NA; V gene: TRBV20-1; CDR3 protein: CSARVREAFF; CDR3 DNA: TGCAGTGCTAGAGTCAGGGAAGCTTTCTTT
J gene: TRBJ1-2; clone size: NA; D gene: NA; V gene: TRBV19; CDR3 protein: CASSFQGSYGYTF; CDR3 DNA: TGTGCCAGTAGTTTTCAGGGCTCCTATGGCTACACCTTC
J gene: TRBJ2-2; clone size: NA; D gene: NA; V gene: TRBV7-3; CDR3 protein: CASSRTANTGELFF; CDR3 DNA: TGTGCCAGCAGCCGGACAGCAAACACCGGGGAGCTGTTTTTT
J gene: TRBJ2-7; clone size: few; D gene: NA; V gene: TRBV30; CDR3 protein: CAWRYRWGNEQYF; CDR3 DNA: TGTGCCTGGAGGTACAGGTGGGGTAACGAGCAGTACTTC
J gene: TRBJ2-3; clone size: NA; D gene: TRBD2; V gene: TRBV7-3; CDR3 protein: CASSLGVAGGGTDTQYF; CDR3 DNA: TGTGCCAGCAGCCTAGGGGTAGCGGGGGGCGGCACAGATACGCAGTATTTT
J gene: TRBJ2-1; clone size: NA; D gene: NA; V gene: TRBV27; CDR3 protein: CASSIRDYNEQFF; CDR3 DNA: TGTGCCAGCAGTATCAGGGATTACAATGAGCAGTTCTTC
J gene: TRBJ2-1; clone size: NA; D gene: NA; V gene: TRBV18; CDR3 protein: CASSPITGGGHEQFF; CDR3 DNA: TGTGCCAGCTCACCTATTACCGGGGGTGGGCATGAGCAGTTCTTC
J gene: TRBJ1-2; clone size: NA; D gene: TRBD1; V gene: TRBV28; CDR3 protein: CALRTGNYGYTF; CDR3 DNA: TGTGCTTTAAGGACAGGAAACTATGGCTACACCTTC
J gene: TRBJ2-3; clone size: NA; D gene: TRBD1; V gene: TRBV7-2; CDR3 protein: CASSLRGQDGDTQYF; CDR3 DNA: TGTGCCAGCAGCCTACGAGGACAGGATGGAGATACGCAGTATTTT
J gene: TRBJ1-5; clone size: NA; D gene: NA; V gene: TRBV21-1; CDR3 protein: CASSKAKGNQPQHF; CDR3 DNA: TGTGCCAGCAGCAAAGCCAAGGGGAATCAGCCCCAGCATTTT
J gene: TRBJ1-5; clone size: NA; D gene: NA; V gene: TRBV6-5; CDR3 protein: CASARGFNQPQHF; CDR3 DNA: TGTGCCAGCGCGAGAGGTTTCAATCAGCCCCAGCATTTT
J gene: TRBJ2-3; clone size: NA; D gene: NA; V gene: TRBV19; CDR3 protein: CASSITSSHTDTQYF; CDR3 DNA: TGTGCCAGTAGTATTACTAGCAGCCACACAGATACGCAGTATTTT
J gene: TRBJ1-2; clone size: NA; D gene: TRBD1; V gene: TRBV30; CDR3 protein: CAWSVLQGDYGYTF; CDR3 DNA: TGTGCCTGGAGTGTCTTGCAGGGGGACTATGGCTACACCTTC
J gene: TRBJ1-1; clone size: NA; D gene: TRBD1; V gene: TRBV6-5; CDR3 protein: CASSPGAGGSGEAFF; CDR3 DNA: TGTGCCAGCAGCCCGGGGGCAGGGGGTTCTGGTGAAGCTTTCTTT
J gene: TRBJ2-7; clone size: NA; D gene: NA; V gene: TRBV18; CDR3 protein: CASSPGQPRGHEQYF; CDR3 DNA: TGTGCCAGCTCACCCGGACAGCCTCGGGGCCACGAGCAGTACTTC
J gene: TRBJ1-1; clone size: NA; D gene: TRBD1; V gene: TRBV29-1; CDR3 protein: CSAGDRDRGMTEAFF; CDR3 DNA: TGCAGCGCCGGGGACCGGGACAGGGGCATGACTGAAGCTTTCTTT
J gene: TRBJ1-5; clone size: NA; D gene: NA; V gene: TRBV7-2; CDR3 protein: CASSRQANQPQHF; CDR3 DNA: TGTGCCAGCAGCCGACAGGCGAATCAGCCCCAGCATTTT
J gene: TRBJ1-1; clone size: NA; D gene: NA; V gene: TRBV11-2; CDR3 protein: CASSPRPTENTEAFF; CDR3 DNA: TGTGCCAGCAGCCCCCGACCTACAGAGAACACTGAAGCTTTCTTT
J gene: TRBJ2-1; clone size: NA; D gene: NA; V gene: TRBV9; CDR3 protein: CASSVLPGEEQFF; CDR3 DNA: TGTGCCAGCAGCGTCCTTCCGGGAGAAGAGCAGTTCTTC
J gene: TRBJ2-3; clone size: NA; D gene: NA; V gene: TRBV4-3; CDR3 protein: CASSQDLRTRQSDTQYF; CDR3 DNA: TGCGCCAGCAGCCAAGATCTCCGTACTAGGCAATCAGATACGCAGTATTTT
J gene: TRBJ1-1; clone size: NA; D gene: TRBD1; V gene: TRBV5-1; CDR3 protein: CASSRTGGTEAFF; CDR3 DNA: TGCGCCAGCAGCCGGACAGGGGGAACTGAAGCTTTCTTT
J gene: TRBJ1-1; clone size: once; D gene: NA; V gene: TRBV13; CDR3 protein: CASSRKSGTEAFF; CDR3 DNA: TGTGCCAGCAGCCGAAAGTCGGGCACTGAAGCTTTCTTT
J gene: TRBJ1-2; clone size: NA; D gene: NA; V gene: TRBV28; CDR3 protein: CASSLGWGELSYGYTF; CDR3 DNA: TGTGCCAGCAGTTTAGGATGGGGGGAACTCTCCTATGGCTACACCTTC
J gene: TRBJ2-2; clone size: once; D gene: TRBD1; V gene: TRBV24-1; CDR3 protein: CATSDPGPTGGRELFF; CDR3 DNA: TGTGCCACCAGTGACCCGGGACCTACAGGGGGCCGGGAGCTGTTTTTT
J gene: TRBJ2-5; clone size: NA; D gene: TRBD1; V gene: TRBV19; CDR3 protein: CASSIWTGGEEETQYF; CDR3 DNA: TGTGCCAGTAGTATCTGGACAGGGGGCGAAGAGGAGACCCAGTACTTC
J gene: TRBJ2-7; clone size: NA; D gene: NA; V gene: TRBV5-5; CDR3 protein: CASSLTEVSYEQYF; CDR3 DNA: TGTGCCAGCAGCTTGACAGAAGTCAGCTACGAGCAGTACTTC
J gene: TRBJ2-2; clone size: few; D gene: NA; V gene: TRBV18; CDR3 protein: CASSPDRKNTGELFF; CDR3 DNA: TGTGCCAGCTCACCAGACAGAAAGAACACCGGGGAGCTGTTTTTT
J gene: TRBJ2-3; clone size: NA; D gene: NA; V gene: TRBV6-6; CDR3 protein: CASSYTGTRTDTQYF; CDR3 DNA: TGTGCCAGCAGTTACACGGGGACTCGCACAGATACGCAGTATTTT
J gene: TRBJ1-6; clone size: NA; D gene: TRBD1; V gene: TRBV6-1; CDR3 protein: CASSEKRDRGSPLHF; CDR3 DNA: TGTGCCAGCAGTGAAAAGCGGGACAGGGGATCACCCCTCCACTTT
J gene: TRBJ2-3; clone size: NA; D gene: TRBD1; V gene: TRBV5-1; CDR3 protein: CASSLDRVEIDTQYF; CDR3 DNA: TGCGCCAGCAGCTTAGACAGGGTCGAAATAGATACGCAGTATTTT